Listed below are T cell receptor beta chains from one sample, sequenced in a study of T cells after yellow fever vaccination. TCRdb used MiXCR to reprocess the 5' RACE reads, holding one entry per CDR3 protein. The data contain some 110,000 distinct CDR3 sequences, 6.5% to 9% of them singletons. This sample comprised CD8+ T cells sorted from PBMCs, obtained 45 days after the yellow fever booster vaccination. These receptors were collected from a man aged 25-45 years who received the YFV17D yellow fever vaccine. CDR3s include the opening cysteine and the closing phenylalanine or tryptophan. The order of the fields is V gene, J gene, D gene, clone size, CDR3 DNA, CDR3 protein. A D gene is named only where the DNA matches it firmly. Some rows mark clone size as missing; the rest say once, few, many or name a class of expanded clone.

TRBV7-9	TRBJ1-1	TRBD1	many	TGTGCCAGCAGTTCGGGACAGGGGGCCACCGATACTGAAGCTTTCTTT	CASSSGQGATDTEAFF
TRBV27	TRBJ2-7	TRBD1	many	TGTGCCAGCAGGTCTAGGACAGGGATCTACGAGCAGTACTTC	CASRSRTGIYEQYF
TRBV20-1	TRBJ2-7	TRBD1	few	TGCAGTGCCCACCTTCCTAGCGTGGACAGGGGCCTGAGCTCCTACGAGCAGTACTTC	CSAHLPSVDRGLSSYEQYF
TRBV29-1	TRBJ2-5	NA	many	TGCAGCACGCGGGCCCAGGAAGAGACCCAGTACTTC	CSTRAQEETQYF
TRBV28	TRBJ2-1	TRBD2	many	TGTGCCAGCAGTTTGAACGGGAGGTGGGAGCAGTTCTTC	CASSLNGRWEQFF
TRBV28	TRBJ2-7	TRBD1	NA	TGTGCCAGCTACTTTACAGGGGCTGGAGAGCAGTACTTC	CASYFTGAGEQYF
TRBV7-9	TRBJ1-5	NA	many	TGTGCCAGCAGCTTAGGTACTCAGCCCCAGCATTTT	CASSLGTQPQHF
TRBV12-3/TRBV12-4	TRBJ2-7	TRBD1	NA	TGTGCCAGCAGTTCCCGGGACAGGGGGCTGAGCTACGAGCAGTACTTC	CASSSRDRGLSYEQYF
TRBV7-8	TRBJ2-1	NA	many	TGTGCCAGCAGCTTGCGATCCTCCTACAATGAGCAGTTCTTC	CASSLRSSYNEQFF
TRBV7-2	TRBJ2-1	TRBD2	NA	TGTGCCAGCAGCTTAGGGGTGTTCGGACTAGTGCTAAATGAGCAGTTCTTC	CASSLGVFGLVLNEQFF
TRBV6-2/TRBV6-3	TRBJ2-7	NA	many	TGTGCCAGTTTAGCGGAAACCTACGAGCAGTACTTC	CASLAETYEQYF
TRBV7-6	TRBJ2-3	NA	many	TGTGCCAGCAGCTTACACGGAAGGGATACGCAGTATTTT	CASSLHGRDTQYF
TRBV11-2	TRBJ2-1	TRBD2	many	TGTGCCAGCAGACGCACGGGGGGGAATGAGCAGTTCTTC	CASRRTGGNEQFF
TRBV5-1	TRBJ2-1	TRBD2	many	TGCGCCACTCGCGGTAGCGGGAGCCCTGAGCAGTTCTTC	CATRGSGSPEQFF
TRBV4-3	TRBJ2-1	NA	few	TGCGCCAGCAGCCACCTTCTCTCTGGGTACAATGAGCAGTTCTTC	CASSHLLSGYNEQFF
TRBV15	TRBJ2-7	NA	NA	TGTGCCACCAGTTCCGAGGGACGCTACGAGCAGTACTTC	CATSSEGRYEQYF
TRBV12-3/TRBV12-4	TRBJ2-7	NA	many	TGTGCCAGCAGTTTAGAACAGGGTTACGAGCAGTACTTC	CASSLEQGYEQYF
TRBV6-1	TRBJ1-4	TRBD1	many	TGTGCCAGCAGTGGAGAGGACAGGGGGCCTAATGAAAAACTGTTTTTT	CASSGEDRGPNEKLFF
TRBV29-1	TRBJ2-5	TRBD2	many	TGCAGCGTTGATGGGCCTAGCGGAGAGATCCAAGAGACCCAGTACTTC	CSVDGPSGEIQETQYF
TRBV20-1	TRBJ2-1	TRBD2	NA	TGCAGTGCCCCCCACGGACTAGCGGGACTTTACAATGAGCAGTTCTTC	CSAPHGLAGLYNEQFF
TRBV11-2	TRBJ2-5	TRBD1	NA	TGTGCCAGCAGCTCACCCCCGGGGGCAGGGGGCGAAGAGGAGACCCAGTACTTC	CASSSPPGAGGEEETQYF
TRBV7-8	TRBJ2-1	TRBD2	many	TGTGCCAGCACAACCCGGGGGGTCTTGGGCGATGAGCAGTTCTTC	CASTTRGVLGDEQFF
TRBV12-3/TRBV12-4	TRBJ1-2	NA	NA	TGTGCCAGCAGTTTGCGTGGGCCCGTAGATGGCTACACCTTC	CASSLRGPVDGYTF
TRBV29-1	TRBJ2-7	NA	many	TGCAGCGTTGAGGGTAGGGATAGCTACGAGCAGTACTTC	CSVEGRDSYEQYF
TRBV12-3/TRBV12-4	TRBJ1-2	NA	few	TGTGCCAGTTCAATTGAGGGGGGACGGTACAGAATTTTC	CASSIEGGRYRIF
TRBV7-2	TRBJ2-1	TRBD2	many	TGTGCCAGCAGCTTTTCGGGACTATCCTACAATGAGCAGTTCTTC	CASSFSGLSYNEQFF
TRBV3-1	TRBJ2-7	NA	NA	TGTGCCAGCAGCGTCCGAGGGGCTAGAACCTACGAGCAGTACTTC	CASSVRGARTYEQYF
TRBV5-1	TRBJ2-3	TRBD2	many	TGCGCCAGCAGCTCGGAAGCGGGAGTGGTAGATACGCAGTATTTT	CASSSEAGVVDTQYF
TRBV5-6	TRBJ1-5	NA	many	TGTGCCAGCAGCTTATTCAGGCAGGGGCGGTTGGAGCCCCAGCATTTT	CASSLFRQGRLEPQHF
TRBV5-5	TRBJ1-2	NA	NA	TGTGCCAGCAGTCCCCTGGGAGGGGCGGAATCGAACTATGGCTACACCTTC	CASSPLGGAESNYGYTF
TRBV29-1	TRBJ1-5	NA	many	TGCAGCGTGCATCCGTACAGCACACAGGATCAGCCCCAGCATTTT	CSVHPYSTQDQPQHF
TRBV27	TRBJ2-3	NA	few	TGTGCCAGCAGAAGAGTTGATACGCAGTATTTT	CASRRVDTQYF
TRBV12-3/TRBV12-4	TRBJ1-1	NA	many	TGTGCCAGCAGTTATGGCCCCGTGGGAAGGGCAGGGTCTGAAGCTTTCTTT	CASSYGPVGRAGSEAFF
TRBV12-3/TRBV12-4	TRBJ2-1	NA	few	TGTGCCAGCAGTGTCGGCCTAAGTCTATACAATGAGCAGTTCTTC	CASSVGLSLYNEQFF
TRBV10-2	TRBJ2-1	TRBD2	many	TGCGCCAGCAGTGAGCCTAGCGGGAGTCTGGGCGAGCAGTTCTTC	CASSEPSGSLGEQFF
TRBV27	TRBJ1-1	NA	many	TGTGCCAGCAGGTACAGTCCGAACACTGAAGCTTTCTTT	CASRYSPNTEAFF
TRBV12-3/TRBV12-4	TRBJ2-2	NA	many	TGTGCCAGCAGCCTTACAGGGAACACCGGGGAGCTGTTTTTT	CASSLTGNTGELFF